Listed below are T cell receptor beta chains from one sample, sequenced in a study of PD-L1 blockade in urothelial cancer. Sequencing used immunoSEQ multiplex PCR; TCRdb keeps in-frame clones, though not all of them. The sample contains over 100,000 clones, approximately 84% of which appear only once. The sequenced sample was PBMCs, obtained around atezolizumab (anti-PD-L1) treatment. All receptors come from a man aged 50-59 years with urothelial cancer. CDR3s include the opening cysteine and the closing phenylalanine or tryptophan. A D gene is named only where the DNA matches it firmly. Rows give clone size only sometimes, using once, few, many, or a class for an expanded clone.

CDR3 protein	CDR3 DNA	D gene	V gene	J gene	clone size
CASSPGTGQYNEQFF	TGCGCCAGCAGCCCGGGGACGGGACAGTACAATGAGCAGTTCTTC	TRBD1	TRBV5-1	TRBJ2-1	.
CASSLSTGPYSYNSPLHF	TGTGCCAGCAGTTTGTCGACAGGCCCTTACTCCTATAATTCACCCCTCCACTTT	.	TRBV27	TRBJ1-6	once
CASRLGRHSTDTQYF	TGTGCCAGCAGACTAGGACGGCACAGCACAGATACGCAGTATTTT	.	TRBV9	TRBJ2-3	.
CASSATGTRSVDEQFF	TGTGCCAGCAGCGCCACCGGGACTAGGTCTGTCGATGAGCAGTTCTTC	TRBD2	TRBV7-6	TRBJ2-1	.
CASNKEGYTNEKLFF	TGTGCCAGCAACAAAGAGGGCTACACTAATGAAAAACTGTTTTTT	.	TRBV6-1	TRBJ1-4	.
CASSVETGVDTQYF	TGTGCCAGCAGCGTAGAGACAGGGGTAGATACGCAGTATTTT	TRBD1	TRBV5-4	TRBJ2-3	.
CASNGGLVTYEQYF	TGTGCCAGCAATGGCGGACTAGTAACCTACGAGCAGTACTTC	TRBD2	TRBV6-1	TRBJ2-7	.
CASSSRTGNYGYTF	TGTGCCAGCAGCTCCCGGACAGGGAACTATGGCTACACCTTC	TRBD1	TRBV7-9	TRBJ1-2	.
CASSQAQGTAEQYF	TGCGCCAGCAGTCAAGCGCAGGGAACGGCCGAGCAGTACTTC	.	TRBV23-1	TRBJ2-7	.
CASSSPTSDSYNEQFF	TGTGCCAGCAGTTCTCCGACTAGCGACTCCTACAATGAGCAGTTCTTC	TRBD2	TRBV28	TRBJ2-1	.
CASSLDRRGGEQYF	TGTGCCAGCAGCTTAGATCGGCGAGGCGGCGAGCAGTACTTC	.	TRBV11-3	TRBJ2-7	.
CASSRRGQGLNQPQHF	TGTGCCAGCAGCCGGAGGGGACAGGGGCTCAATCAGCCCCAGCATTTT	TRBD1	TRBV16	TRBJ1-5	few
CAWSGTLAGTGELFF	TGTGCCTGGAGCGGGACTCTAGCGGGCACCGGGGAGCTGTTTTTT	TRBD2	TRBV30	TRBJ2-2	.
CASSLKTTGPDTQYF	TGTGCCAGCAGTCTAAAAACCACAGGGCCAGATACGCAGTATTTT	.	TRBV27	TRBJ2-3	few
CASTLNGPNTEAFF	TGTGCCAGCACCCTCAATGGGCCCAACACTGAAGCTTTCTTT	.	TRBV2	TRBJ1-1	.
CASSPRDSNEKLFF	TGTGCCAGCAGCCCCCGGGACAGCAATGAAAAACTGTTTTTT	TRBD1	TRBV6-5	TRBJ1-4	once
CASSLRTENTEAFF	TGTGCCAGCAGTTTACGGACAGAGAACACTGAAGCTTTCTTT	.	TRBV28	TRBJ1-1	many
CASSDFSGTYEQFF	TGTGCCAGCAGTGATTTTAGCGGGACCTATGAGCAGTTCTTC	TRBD2	TRBV6-4	TRBJ2-1	.
CASSAQAGHTDTQYF	TGTGCCAGCAGCGCCCAAGCGGGTCACACAGATACGCAGTATTTT	.	TRBV9	TRBJ2-3	.